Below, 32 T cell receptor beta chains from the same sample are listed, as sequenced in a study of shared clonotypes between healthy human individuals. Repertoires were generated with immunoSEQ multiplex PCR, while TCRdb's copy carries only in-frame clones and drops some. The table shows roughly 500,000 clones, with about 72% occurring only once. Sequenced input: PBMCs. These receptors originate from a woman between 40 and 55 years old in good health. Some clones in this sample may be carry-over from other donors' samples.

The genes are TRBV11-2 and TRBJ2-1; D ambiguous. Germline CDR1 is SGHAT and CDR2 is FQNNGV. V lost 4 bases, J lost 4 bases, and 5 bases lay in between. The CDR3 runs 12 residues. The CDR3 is CASSSYYNEQFF. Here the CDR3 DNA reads TGTGCCAGCAGCTCATATTACAATGAGCAGTTCTTC.

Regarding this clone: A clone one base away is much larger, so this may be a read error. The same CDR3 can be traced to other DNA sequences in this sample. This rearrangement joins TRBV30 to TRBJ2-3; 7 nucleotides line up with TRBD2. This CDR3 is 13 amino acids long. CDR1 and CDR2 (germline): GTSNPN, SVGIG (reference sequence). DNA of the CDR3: TGCGCCTGGAGAGGACTAGAACGAGATACGCAGTATTTT. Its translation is CAWRGLERDTQYF.

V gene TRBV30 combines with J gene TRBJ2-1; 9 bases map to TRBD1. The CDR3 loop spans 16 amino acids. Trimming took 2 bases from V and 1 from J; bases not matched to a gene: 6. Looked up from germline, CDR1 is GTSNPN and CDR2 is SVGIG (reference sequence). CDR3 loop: CAWSTPGTGSYNEQFF. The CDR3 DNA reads TGTGCCTGGAGTACCCCCGGGACAGGGTCCTACAATGAGCAGTTCTTC.

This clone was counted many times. CDR3 protein: CASSDGQATDTQYF. The DNA for the CDR3 is TGTGCCAGCAGTGACGGACAGGCCACAGATACGCAGTATTTT. The V gene is TRBV6-4, the J gene TRBJ2-3, with 7 bases aligning to TRBD1. This CDR3 region has 14 residues. V shed 2 bases and J 2 bases; nucleotides not matched to a gene: 1. Germline CDR1 and CDR2: MRHNA and SNTAGT.

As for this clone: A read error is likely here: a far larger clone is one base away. The CDR3 reads CASSWGGSGVYGYTF. In DNA, the CDR3 is TGTGCCAGCAGTTGGGGAGGGAGCGGAGTCTATGGCTACACCTTC. V and J are TRBV27 and TRBJ1-2; no clear D. The CDR3 length is 15 residues. The ends were cut back, 4 bases at V and 4 bases at J, with 16 bases in the middle. The germline CDR1 and CDR2 sequences are MNHEY and SMNVEV (reference sequence).

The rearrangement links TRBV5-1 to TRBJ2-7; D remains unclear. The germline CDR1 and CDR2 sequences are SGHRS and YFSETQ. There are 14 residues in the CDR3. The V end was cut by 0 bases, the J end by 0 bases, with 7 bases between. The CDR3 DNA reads TGCGCCAGCAGCTTGGGCGGAAACTCCTACGAGCAGTACTTC. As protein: CASSLGGNSYEQYF.

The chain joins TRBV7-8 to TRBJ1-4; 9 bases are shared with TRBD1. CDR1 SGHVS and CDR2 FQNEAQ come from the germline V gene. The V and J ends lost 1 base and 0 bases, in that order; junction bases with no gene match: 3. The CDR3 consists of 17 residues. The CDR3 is CASSLGTGGSTNEKLFF. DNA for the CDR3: TGTGCCAGCAGCTTAGGAACAGGGGGCTCAACTAATGAAAAACTGTTTTTT.

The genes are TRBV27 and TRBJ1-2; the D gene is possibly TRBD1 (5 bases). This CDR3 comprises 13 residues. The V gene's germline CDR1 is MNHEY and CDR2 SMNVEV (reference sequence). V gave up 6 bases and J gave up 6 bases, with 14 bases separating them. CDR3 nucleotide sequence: TGTGCCAGCAGAAATCGACAGATCGATGGCTACACCTTC. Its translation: CASRNRQIDGYTF.

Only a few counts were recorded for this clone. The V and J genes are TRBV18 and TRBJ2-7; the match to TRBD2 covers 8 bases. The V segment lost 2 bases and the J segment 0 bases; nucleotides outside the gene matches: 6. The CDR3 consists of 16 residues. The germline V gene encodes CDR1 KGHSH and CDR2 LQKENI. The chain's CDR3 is CASSPGGGRPSYEQYF. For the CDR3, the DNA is TGTGCCAGCTCACCAGGGGGCGGGAGGCCCTCCTACGAGCAGTACTTC. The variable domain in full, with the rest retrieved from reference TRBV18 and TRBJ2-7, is NAGVMQNPRHLVRRRGQEARLRCSPMKGHSHVYWYRQLPEEGLKFMVYLQKENIIDESGMPKERFSAEFPKEGPSILRIQQVVRGDSAAYFCASSPGGGRPSYEQYFGPGTRLTVT.

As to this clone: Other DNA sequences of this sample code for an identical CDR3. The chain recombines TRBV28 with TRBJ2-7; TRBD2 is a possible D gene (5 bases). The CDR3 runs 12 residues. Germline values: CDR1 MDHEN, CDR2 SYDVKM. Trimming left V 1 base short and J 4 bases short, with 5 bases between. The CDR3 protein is CASSLSGYEQYF. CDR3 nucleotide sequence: TGTGCCAGCAGTTTATCGGGGTACGAGCAGTACTTC.

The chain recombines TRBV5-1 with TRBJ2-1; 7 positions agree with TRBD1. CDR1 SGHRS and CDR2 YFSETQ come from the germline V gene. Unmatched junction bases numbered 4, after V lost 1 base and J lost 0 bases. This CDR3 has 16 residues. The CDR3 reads CASSLQGEASYNEQFF. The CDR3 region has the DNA TGCGCCAGCAGCTTGCAGGGGGAAGCCTCCTACAATGAGCAGTTCTTC.

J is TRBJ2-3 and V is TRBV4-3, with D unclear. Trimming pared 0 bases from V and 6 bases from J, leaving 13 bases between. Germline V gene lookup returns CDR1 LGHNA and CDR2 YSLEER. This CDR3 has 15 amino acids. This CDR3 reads CASSQEPGLRDTQYF. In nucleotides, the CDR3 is TGCGCCAGCAGCCAAGAACCGGGCCTTAGGGATACGCAGTATTTT.

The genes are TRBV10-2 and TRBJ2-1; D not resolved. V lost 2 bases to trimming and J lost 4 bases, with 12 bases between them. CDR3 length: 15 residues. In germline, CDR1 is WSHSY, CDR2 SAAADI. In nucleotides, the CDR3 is TGCGCCAGCAGTGAGCTAACCGGTGGGTACAATGAGCAGTTCTTC. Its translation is CASSELTGGYNEQFF.

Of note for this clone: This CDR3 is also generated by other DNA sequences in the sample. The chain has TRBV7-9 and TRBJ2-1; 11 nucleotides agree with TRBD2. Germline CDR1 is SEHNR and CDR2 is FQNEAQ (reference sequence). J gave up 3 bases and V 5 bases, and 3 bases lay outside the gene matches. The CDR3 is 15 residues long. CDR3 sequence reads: CASSRGLADYNEQFF. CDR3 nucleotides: TGTGCCAGCAGCCGGGGACTAGCGGACTACAATGAGCAGTTCTTC. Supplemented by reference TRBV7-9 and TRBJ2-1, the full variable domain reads DTGVSQNPRHKITKRGQNVTFRCDPISEHNRLYWYRQTLGQGPEFLTYFQNEAQLEKSRLLSDRFSAERPKGSFSTLEIQRTEQGDSAMYLCASSRGLADYNEQFFGPGTRLTVL.

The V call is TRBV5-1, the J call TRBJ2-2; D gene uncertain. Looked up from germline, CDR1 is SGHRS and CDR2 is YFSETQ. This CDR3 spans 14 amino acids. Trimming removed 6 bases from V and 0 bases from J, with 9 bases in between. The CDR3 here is CASTADANTGELFF. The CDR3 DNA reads TGCGCCAGCACCGCGGACGCGAACACCGGGGAGCTGTTTTTT.

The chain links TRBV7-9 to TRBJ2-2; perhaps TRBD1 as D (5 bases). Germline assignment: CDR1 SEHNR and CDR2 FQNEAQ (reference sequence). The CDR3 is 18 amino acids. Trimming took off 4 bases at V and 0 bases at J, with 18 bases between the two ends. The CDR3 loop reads CASSSRVRRSSNTGELFF. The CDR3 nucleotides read TGTGCCAGCAGCTCCAGGGTCCGGCGGAGTTCGAACACCGGGGAGCTGTTTTTT. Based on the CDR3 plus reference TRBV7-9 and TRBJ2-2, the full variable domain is DTGVSQNPRHKITKRGQNVTFRCDPISEHNRLYWYRQTLGQGPEFLTYFQNEAQLEKSRLLSDRFSAERPKGSFSTLEIQRTEQGDSAMYLCASSSRVRRSSNTGELFFGEGSRLTVL.

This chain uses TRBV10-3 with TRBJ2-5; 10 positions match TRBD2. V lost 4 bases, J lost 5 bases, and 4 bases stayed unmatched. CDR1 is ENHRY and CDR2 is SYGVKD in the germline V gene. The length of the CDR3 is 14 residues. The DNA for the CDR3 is TGTGCCATCAGTGCGTCTAGCGGGAGTGAGACCCAGTACTTC. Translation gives CAISASSGSETQYF.

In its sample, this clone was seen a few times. CDR3 amino acids: CASKMDSTYEQYF. In DNA form, the CDR3 reads TGTGCCAGCAAAATGGACTCAACCTACGAGCAGTACTTC. V usage is TRBV2 and J usage is TRBJ2-7; possible D gene TRBD2, 5 bases. This CDR3 contains 13 residues. CDR1 and CDR2 from the germline V gene are SNHLY and FYNNEI. Trimming took off 7 bases at V and 2 bases at J, with 12 bases between the two ends.

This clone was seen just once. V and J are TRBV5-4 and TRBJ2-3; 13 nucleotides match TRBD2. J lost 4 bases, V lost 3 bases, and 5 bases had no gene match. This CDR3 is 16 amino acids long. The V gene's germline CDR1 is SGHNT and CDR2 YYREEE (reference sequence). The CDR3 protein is CASSWGGLAGADTQYF. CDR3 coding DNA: TGTGCCAGCAGCTGGGGTGGACTAGCGGGAGCAGATACGCAGTATTTT. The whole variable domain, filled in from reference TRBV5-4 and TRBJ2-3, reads ETGVTQSPTHLIKTRGQQVTLRCSSQSGHNTVSWYQQALGQGPQFIFQYYREEENGRGNFPPRFSGLQFPNYSSELNVNALELDDSALYLCASSWGGLAGADTQYFGPGTRLTVL.

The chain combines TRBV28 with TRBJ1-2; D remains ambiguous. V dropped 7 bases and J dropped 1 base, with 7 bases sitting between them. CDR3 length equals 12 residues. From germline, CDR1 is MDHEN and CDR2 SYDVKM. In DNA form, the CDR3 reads TGTGCCAGCATGTGGAGTAACTATGGCTACACCTTC. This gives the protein CASMWSNYGYTF.

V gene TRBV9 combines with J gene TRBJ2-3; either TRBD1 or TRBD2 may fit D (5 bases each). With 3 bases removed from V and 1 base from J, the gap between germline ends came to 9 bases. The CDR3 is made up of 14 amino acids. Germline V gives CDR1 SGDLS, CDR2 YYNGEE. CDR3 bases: TGTGCCAGCAGCGGGGACCCTGGCACAGATACGCAGTATTTT. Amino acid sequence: CASSGDPGTDTQYF.

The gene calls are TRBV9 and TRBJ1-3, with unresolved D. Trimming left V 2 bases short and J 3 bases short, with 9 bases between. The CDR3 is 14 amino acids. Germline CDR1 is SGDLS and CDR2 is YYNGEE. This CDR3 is CASSVGSDGNTIYF. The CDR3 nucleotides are TGTGCCAGCAGCGTTGGTTCCGATGGAAACACCATATATTTT.

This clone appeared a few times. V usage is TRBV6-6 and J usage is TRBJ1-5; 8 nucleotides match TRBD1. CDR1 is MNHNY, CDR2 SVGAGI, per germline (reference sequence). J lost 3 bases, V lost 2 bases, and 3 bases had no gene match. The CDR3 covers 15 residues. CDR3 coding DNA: TGTGCCAGCAGTTACGGGACAGGCGTCAATCAGCCCCAGCATTTT. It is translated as CASSYGTGVNQPQHF.

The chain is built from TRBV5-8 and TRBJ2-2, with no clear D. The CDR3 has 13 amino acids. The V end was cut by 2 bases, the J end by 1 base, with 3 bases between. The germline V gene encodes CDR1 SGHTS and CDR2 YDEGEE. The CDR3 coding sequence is TGTGCCAGCAGCTTTGAGAACACCGGGGAGCTGTTTTTT. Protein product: CASSFENTGELFF.

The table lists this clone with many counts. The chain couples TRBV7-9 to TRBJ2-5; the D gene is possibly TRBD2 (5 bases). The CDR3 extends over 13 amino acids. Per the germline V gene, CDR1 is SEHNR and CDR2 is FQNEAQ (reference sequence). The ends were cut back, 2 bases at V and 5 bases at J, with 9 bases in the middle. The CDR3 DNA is TGTGCCAGCAGCTTACGGGAATGGGAGACCCAGTACTTC. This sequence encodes CASSLREWETQYF.

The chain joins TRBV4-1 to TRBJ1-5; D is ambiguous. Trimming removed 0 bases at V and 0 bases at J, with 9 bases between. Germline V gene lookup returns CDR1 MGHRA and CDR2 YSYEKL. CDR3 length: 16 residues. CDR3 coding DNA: TGCGCCAGCAGCCAAGAACCGCCCGGTAGCAATCAGCCCCAGCATTTT. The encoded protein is CASSQEPPGSNQPQHF.

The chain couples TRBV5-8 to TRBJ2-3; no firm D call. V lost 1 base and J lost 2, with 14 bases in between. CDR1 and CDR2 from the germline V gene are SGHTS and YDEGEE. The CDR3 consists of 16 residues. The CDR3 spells CASSLYAVWDTDTQYF. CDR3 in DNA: TGTGCCAGCAGCTTGTATGCGGTGTGGGACACAGATACGCAGTATTTT.

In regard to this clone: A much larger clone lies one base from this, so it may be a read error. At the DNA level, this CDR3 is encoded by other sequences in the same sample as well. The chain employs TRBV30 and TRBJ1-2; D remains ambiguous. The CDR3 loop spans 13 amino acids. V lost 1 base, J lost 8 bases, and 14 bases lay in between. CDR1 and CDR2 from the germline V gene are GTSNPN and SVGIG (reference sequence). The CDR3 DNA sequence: TGTGCCTGGAGTGCCCTAGGAGGCTTAGGCTACACCTTC. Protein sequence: CAWSALGGLGYTF.

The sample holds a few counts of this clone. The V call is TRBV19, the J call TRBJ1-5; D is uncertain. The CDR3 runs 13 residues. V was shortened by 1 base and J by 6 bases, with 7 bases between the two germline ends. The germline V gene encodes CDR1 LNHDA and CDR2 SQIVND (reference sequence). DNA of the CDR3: TGTGCCAGTAGTATAGCTCACAGTCAGCCCCAGCATTTT. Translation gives CASSIAHSQPQHF.

As DNA, the CDR3 is TGTGCCAGCAGCTTATTCTCGGACGGGTCCTATGGCTACACCTTC. It is translated as CASSLFSDGSYGYTF. This chain connects TRBV7-9 to TRBJ1-2; no definite D call. Between the trimmed V and J ends, which lost 2 bases and 4 bases, there was a span of 14 bases. Germline V gene lookup returns CDR1 SEHNR and CDR2 FQNEAQ (reference sequence). The CDR3 extends over 15 amino acids.

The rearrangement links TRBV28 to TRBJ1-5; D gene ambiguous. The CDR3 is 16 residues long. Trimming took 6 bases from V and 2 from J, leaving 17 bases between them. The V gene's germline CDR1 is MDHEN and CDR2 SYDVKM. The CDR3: CASRLPSGFGNQPQHF. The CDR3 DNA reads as TGTGCCAGCAGACTTCCCAGTGGTTTTGGCAATCAGCCCCAGCATTTT.

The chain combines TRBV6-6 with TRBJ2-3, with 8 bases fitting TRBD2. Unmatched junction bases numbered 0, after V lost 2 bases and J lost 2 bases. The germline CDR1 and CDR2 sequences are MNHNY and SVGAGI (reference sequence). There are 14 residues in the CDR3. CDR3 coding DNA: TGTGCCAGCAGTTACGGACTAGCCACAGATACGCAGTATTTT. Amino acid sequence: CASSYGLATDTQYF.